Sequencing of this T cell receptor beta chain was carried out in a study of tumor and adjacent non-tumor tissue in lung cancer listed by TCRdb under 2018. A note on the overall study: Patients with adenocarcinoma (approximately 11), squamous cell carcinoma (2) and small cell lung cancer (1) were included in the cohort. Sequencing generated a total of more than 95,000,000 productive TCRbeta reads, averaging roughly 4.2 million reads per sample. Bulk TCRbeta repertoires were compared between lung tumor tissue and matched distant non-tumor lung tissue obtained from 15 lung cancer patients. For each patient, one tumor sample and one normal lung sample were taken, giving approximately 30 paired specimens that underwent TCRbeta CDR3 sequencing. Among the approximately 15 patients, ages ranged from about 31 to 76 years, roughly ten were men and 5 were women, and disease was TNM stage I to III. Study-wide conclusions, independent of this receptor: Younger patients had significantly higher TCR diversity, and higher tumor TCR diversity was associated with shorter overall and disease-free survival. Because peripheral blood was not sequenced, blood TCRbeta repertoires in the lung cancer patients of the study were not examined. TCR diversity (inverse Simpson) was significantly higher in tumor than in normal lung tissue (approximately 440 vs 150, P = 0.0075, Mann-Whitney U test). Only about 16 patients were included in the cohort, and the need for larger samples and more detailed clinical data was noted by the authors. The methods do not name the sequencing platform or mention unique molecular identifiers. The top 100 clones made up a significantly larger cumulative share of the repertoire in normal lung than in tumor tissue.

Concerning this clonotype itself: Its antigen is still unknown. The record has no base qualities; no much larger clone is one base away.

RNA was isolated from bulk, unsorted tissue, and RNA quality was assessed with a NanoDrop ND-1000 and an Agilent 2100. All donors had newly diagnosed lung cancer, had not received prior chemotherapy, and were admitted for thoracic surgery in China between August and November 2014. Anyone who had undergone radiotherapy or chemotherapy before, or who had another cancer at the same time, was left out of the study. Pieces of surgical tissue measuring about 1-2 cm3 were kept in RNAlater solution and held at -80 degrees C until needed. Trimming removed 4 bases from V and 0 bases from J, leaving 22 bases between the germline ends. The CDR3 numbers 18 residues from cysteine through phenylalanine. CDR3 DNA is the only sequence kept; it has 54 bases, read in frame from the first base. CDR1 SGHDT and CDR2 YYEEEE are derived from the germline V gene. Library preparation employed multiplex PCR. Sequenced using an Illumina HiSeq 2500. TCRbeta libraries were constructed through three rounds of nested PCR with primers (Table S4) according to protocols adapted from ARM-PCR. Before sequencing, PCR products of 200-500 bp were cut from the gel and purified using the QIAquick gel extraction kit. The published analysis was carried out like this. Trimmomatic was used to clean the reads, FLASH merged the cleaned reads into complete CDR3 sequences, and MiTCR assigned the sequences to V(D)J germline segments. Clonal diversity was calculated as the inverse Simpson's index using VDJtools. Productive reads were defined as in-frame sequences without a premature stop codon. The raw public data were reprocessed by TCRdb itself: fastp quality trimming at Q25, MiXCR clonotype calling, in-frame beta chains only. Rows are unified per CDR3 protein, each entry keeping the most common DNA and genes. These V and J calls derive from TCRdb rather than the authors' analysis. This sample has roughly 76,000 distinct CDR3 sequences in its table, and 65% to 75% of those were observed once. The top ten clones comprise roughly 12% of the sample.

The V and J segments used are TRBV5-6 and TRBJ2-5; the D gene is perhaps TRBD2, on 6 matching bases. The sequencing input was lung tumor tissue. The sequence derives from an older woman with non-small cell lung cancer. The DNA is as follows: TGTGCCAGCAGCCCACGGACTGGCGGGACGAACCACCAAGAGACCCAGTACTTC. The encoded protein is CASSPRTGGTNHQETQYF.